One and the same sample provided the 17 T cell receptor beta chains below, sequenced in a study of blood T cell repertoires in COVID-19. Clones were sequenced by immunoSEQ multiplex PCR, and TCRdb holds only the in-frame ones, with some missing. This table holds roughly 100,000 clones, around 90% found once. Specimen: peripheral blood. The receptors originated from a man aged 18 to 30 with acute or convalescent COVID-19.

The V call is TRBV7-9, the J call TRBJ2-7, with TRBD1 as a possible D gene (6 bases). V lost 1 base, J lost 2 bases, and 6 bases lay in between. Germline CDR1 is SEHNR and CDR2 is FQNEAQ (reference sequence). The CDR3 length is 13 residues. CDR3 sequence: CASSLEGAYEQYF. The CDR3 DNA follows: TGTGCCAGCAGCTTAGAGGGGGCCTACGAGCAGTACTTC.

The rearrangement links TRBV5-8 to TRBJ2-3, with D tentatively TRBD2 (6 bases). This CDR3 comprises 17 residues. Looked up from germline, CDR1 is SGHTS and CDR2 is YDEGEE. The germline V and J ends were trimmed by 4 bases and 1 base, with 19 bases remaining between them. Written as DNA, the CDR3 is TGTGCCAGCAGCGGCAGGGCGGGGACCGCTGGCACAGATACGCAGTATTTT. Translating it yields CASSGRAGTAGTDTQYF.

V usage is TRBV9 and J usage is TRBJ2-7, with D possibly TRBD1 on 5 matching bases. CDR1 SGDLS and CDR2 YYNGEE come from the germline V gene. The V end lost 3 bases, the J end lost 5 bases, and 15 bases lay between the germline ends. The CDR3 covers 14 residues. The CDR3 region has the DNA TGTGCCAGCAGCGCGACAGTGCTGATGGACGAGCAGTACTTC. Encoded protein: CASSATVLMDEQYF.

The chain has TRBV3-1 (or the pseudogene TRBV3-2) and TRBJ1-1; 12 bases map to TRBD1. In germline, CDR1 is LGHDT, CDR2 YNNKEL (reference sequence). The CDR3 consists of 17 residues. The trim removed 1 base at V and 6 bases at J, leaving 9 bases unmatched. The CDR3 protein is CASSQASGQGARPEAFF. The CDR3 DNA sequence: TGTGCCAGCAGCCAAGCGTCGGGACAGGGGGCGCGACCTGAAGCTTTCTTT.

The genes are TRBV27 and TRBJ1-2; 12 nucleotides match TRBD1. The trim removed 4 bases at V and 5 bases at J, leaving 11 bases unmatched. This CDR3 region has 17 residues. Germline-derived CDR1 and CDR2 are MNHEY and SMNVEV (reference sequence). In DNA, the CDR3 is TGTGCCAGCAGTTCATACCCGGGACAGGGGGCCCGTTATGGCTACACCTTC. Translation gives CASSSYPGQGARYGYTF.

V usage is TRBV9 and J usage is TRBJ2-1; 11 bases are a match to TRBD2. After removal of 3 bases from V and 3 bases from J, the junction contained 2 bases not matched to a gene. The CDR3 covers 15 residues. Per the germline V gene, CDR1 is SGDLS and CDR2 is YYNGEE. CDR3 in amino acids: CASSALAGVYNEQFF. The CDR3 coding sequence is TGTGCCAGCAGCGCACTAGCGGGAGTCTACAATGAGCAGTTCTTC.

V and J are TRBV27 and TRBJ2-7; tentative D call: TRBD2 (5 bases). The CDR3 has 15 residues. In germline, CDR1 is MNHEY, CDR2 SMNVEV (reference sequence). Trimming left V 0 bases short and J 3 bases short, with 12 bases between. For the CDR3, the DNA is TGTGCCAGCAGTTTATCGAGGGATTTGATCTACGAGCAGTACTTC. It translates to CASSLSRDLIYEQYF.

The table lists this clone with a count of one. This chain uses TRBV19 with TRBJ1-2, with 7 bases that match TRBD1. The CDR3 spans 14 residues. V dropped 6 bases and J dropped 3; count of bases not matched to a gene: 7. Germline V gene lookup returns CDR1 LNHDA and CDR2 SQIVND (reference sequence). CDR3 in amino acids: CASSPQGVYYGYTF. CDR3 nucleotides: TGTGCCAGTAGCCCCCAGGGGGTTTACTATGGCTACACCTTC. Supplemented by reference TRBV19 and TRBJ1-2, the full variable domain reads DGGITQSPKYLFRKEGQNVTLSCEQNLNHDAMYWYRQDPGQGLRLIYYSQIVNDFQKGDIAEGYSVSREKKESFPLTVTSAQKNPTAFYLCASSPQGVYYGYTFGSGTRLTVV.

The chain is built from TRBV2 and TRBJ2-5; 7 nucleotides agree with TRBD1. The germline gives CDR1 SNHLY, CDR2 FYNNEI. CDR3 size: 14 residues. Unmatched junction bases numbered 5, after V lost 6 bases and J lost 1 base. The DNA of the CDR3 is TGTGCCAGCAGCGTCTACAGGGGCCAAGAGACCCAGTACTTC. It encodes CASSVYRGQETQYF.

The rearrangement joins TRBV3-1 (or the pseudogene TRBV3-2) to TRBJ2-2; D not resolved. There are 14 residues in the CDR3. Germline CDR1 LGHDT, CDR2 YNNKEL (reference sequence). V was shortened by 0 bases and J by 5 bases, with 7 bases between the two germline ends. The CDR3 nucleotides read TGTGCCAGCAGCCAAGAGGGCCATACCGGGGAGCTGTTTTTT. This translates into CASSQEGHTGELFF.

This rearrangement joins TRBV5-1 to TRBJ2-1; 8 positions match TRBD2. CDR3 length equals 11 residues. The ends lost 0 bases at V and 15 bases at J; junction bases unmatched: 2. In germline, CDR1 is SGHRS, CDR2 YFSETQ. The CDR3 bases are TGCGCCAGCAGCTTGGAAAGCGGGAGGTTCTTC. As protein: CASSLESGRFF. The variable domain in full, with the rest retrieved from reference TRBV5-1 and TRBJ2-1, is KAGVTQTPRYLIKTRGQQVTLSCSPISGHRSVSWYQQTPGQGLQFLFEYFSETQRNKGNFPGRFSGRQFSNSRSEMNVSTLELGDSALYLCASSLESGRFFGPGTRLTVL.

The chain joins TRBV4-2 to TRBJ2-2, with 8 bases matching TRBD1. The junction had 3 bases not matched to a gene; V was cut back by 0 bases and J by 3 bases. The CDR3 extends over 16 amino acids. Germline V gene lookup returns CDR1 LGHNA and CDR2 YNFKEQ. CDR3 in amino acids: CASSQENRGDTGELFF. The CDR3 nucleotides are TGTGCCAGCAGCCAAGAGAACAGGGGGGACACCGGGGAGCTGTTTTTT.

The chain carries TRBV5-6 and TRBJ2-1; TRBD2 matches 10 bases. Unmatched junction bases numbered 7, after V lost 0 bases and J lost 7 bases. Germline CDR1 is SGHDT and CDR2 is YYEEEE. The CDR3 spans 16 residues. The CDR3 nucleotides read TGTGCCAGCAGCTTGGTATCTAGCGGGAGAGGGAATGAGCAGTTCTTC. Protein product: CASSLVSSGRGNEQFF.

This clone appeared a single time. This chain connects TRBV2 to TRBJ2-3; 9 nucleotides align to TRBD1. The CDR3 extends over 14 amino acids. Germline V gene data show CDR1 as SNHLY and CDR2 as FYNNEI. The ends lost 8 bases at V and 4 bases at J; junction bases unmatched: 7. The CDR3 nucleotides are TGTGCCAGCTCCGGGACAGGGAGGGCAGATACGCAGTATTTT. It translates to CASSGTGRADTQYF.

The chain uses TRBV24-1 and TRBJ2-3; D possibly corresponds to TRBD1 (5 bases). The CDR3 has 16 amino acids. Germline V CDR1 and CDR2: KGHDR, SFDVKD. V shed 0 bases and J shed 2 bases, with 11 bases lying between them. The CDR3 spells CATSDLRQGLTDTQYF. Here the CDR3 DNA reads TGTGCCACCAGTGATTTGAGGCAGGGCCTCACAGATACGCAGTATTTT.

The table lists this clone with a few counts. The J gene is TRBJ2-7, the V gene TRBV25-1, with TRBD2 matching 8 bases. This CDR3 is 14 amino acids long. Per germline, CDR1 MGHDK and CDR2 SYGVNS. V shed 2 bases and J 10 bases; nucleotides not matched to a gene: 10. The CDR3 DNA reads TGTGCCAGCAGTGAACCGGGACTAGTACAAGTTCAGTACTTC. Translation gives CASSEPGLVQVQYF.

V gene TRBV15 combines with J gene TRBJ2-5; D might be TRBD2 (5 bases). This CDR3 comprises 12 residues. Trimming cost V 0 bases and J 12 bases, with 11 bases left between them. Germline CDR1 LNHNV, CDR2 YYDKDF (reference sequence). CDR3 DNA: TGTGCCACCAGCAGAGATAAACTGCGGGAGTACTTC. This codes for CATSRDKLREYF.